Below are 23 T cell receptor beta chains sequenced from a single sample in a study of cytotoxic CD8 clonotypes in ibrutinib-treated CLL. Only in-frame clones appear in the TCRdb table, and some are missing; sequencing was by immunoSEQ multiplex PCR. The profile shows approximately 12,000 clones, approximately 59% of them singletons. Sequencing used PBMCs, obtained before ibrutinib treatment. The receptors were gathered from a human donor with chronic lymphocytic leukemia.

The DNA of the CDR3 is TGCGCCAGCAGCTTGGGGCAGACTGGAAACACCATATATTTT. Its protein product is CASSLGQTGNTIYF. The gene calls are TRBV5-1 and TRBJ1-3, with D unclear. Germline loops: CDR1 SGHRS, CDR2 YFSETQ. The CDR3 is 14 amino acids. V lost 0 bases, J lost 2 bases, and 6 bases lay in between.

The V call is TRBV5-1, the J call TRBJ2-2, with unresolved D. This CDR3 has 15 amino acids. CDR1 and CDR2 from the germline V gene are SGHRS and YFSETQ. Trimming pared 0 bases from V and 6 bases from J, leaving 12 bases between. The CDR3 nucleotides read TGCGCCAGCAGCTTGGCCCCCTTAAACCCCGGGGAGCTGTTTTTT. Protein product: CASSLAPLNPGELFF.

The chain combines TRBV19 with TRBJ2-2; D could derive from TRBD1 or TRBD2 (5 bases each). Germline-derived CDR1 and CDR2 are LNHDA and SQIVND (reference sequence). This CDR3 contains 16 residues. Trimming took off 5 bases at V and 2 bases at J, with 15 bases between the two ends. The CDR3 bases are TGTGCCAGTAGTCTCGGGACCCTTGACAACACCGGGGAGCTGTTTTTT. This sequence encodes CASSLGTLDNTGELFF.

The chain is built from TRBV28 and TRBJ2-7, with unresolved D. The CDR3 spans 12 residues. CDR1 and CDR2 (germline): MDHEN, SYDVKM. Trimming shortened V by 1 base and J by 4 bases, and 5 bases separated the two germline ends. CDR3 residues: CASSLLRYEQYF. DNA for the CDR3: TGTGCCAGCAGTTTATTGAGATACGAGCAGTACTTC.

This chain joins TRBV30 and TRBJ2-3; the match to TRBD2 covers 9 bases. Germline-derived CDR1 and CDR2 are GTSNPN and SVGIG (reference sequence). V lost 8 bases to trimming and J lost 5 bases; unmatched junction nucleotides: 8. The CDR3 length is 13 residues. CDR3 residues: CARRGGIGDTQYF. Written as DNA, the CDR3 is TGTGCCCGGCGGGGGGGCATAGGAGATACGCAGTATTTT.

This chain links TRBV5-8 with TRBJ1-5; D unclear. This CDR3 is built from 15 residues. Germline V CDR1 and CDR2: SGHTS, YDEGEE. The V end lost 0 bases, the J end lost 2 bases, and 9 bases lay between the germline ends. The CDR3 reads CASSLGGVGNQPQHF. The CDR3 DNA sequence: TGTGCCAGCAGCTTGGGGGGTGTTGGCAATCAGCCCCAGCATTTT. The variable domain in full, with the rest retrieved from reference TRBV5-8 and TRBJ1-5, is EAGVTQSPTHLIKTRGQQATLRCSPISGHTSVYWYQQALGLGLQFLLWYDEGEERNRGNFPPRFSGRQFPNYSSELNVNALELEDSALYLCASSLGGVGNQPQHFGDGTRLSIL.

This chain joins TRBV5-4 and TRBJ2-5, with 12 bases that match TRBD2. The CDR3 has 16 residues. The V gene's germline CDR1 is SGHNT and CDR2 YYREEE (reference sequence). V shed 4 bases and J 2 bases; nucleotides not matched to a gene: 6. The CDR3 reads CASSVPGLAGQETQYF. The CDR3 DNA follows: TGTGCCAGCAGCGTACCGGGACTAGCGGGTCAAGAGACCCAGTACTTC.

The rearrangement joins TRBV7-9 to TRBJ1-1; a possible D gene is TRBD1 (6 bases). Germline V gives CDR1 SEHNR, CDR2 FQNEAQ (reference sequence). The CDR3 contains 14 residues. V was clipped by 5 bases and J by 4 bases, with 14 bases between them. The CDR3 reads CASSSQGRGTEAFF. CDR3 coding DNA: TGTGCCAGCAGCAGTCAGGGGAGAGGCACTGAAGCTTTCTTT.

This clone was counted only a few times. The chain links TRBV2 to TRBJ1-6; 7 bases map to TRBD1. This CDR3 is built from 16 residues. V dropped 5 bases and J dropped 7; count of bases not matched to a gene: 11. CDR1 and CDR2 from the germline V gene are SNHLY and FYNNEI. The CDR3 DNA reads TGTGCCAGCAGTTCGCGACAGGGAGGTCGGAATTCACCCCTCCACTTT. Its protein is CASSSRQGGRNSPLHF.

This clone was recorded only once. V and J are TRBV5-6 and TRBJ2-7, with D perhaps TRBD2 (7 bases). V shed 4 bases and J shed 5 bases, with 16 bases lying between them. This CDR3 comprises 14 residues. Germline V gives CDR1 SGHDT, CDR2 YYEEEE. The CDR3 DNA follows: TGTGCCAGCAGCCCGGGGGGCCTATCACACGAGCAGTACTTC. Encoded protein: CASSPGGLSHEQYF.

This clone showed up just once. V and J are TRBV6-5 and TRBJ1-1; no clear D. Germline V gene data show CDR1 as MNHEY and CDR2 as SVGAGI. CDR3 length: 16 residues. V was clipped by 0 bases and J by 0 bases, with 11 bases between them. CDR3 amino acids: CASSYSSQALNTEAFF. The DNA of the CDR3 is TGTGCCAGCAGTTACTCTTCGCAGGCCTTGAACACTGAAGCTTTCTTT.

This clone was seen more than once but under ten times. The chain links TRBV6-5 to TRBJ2-2, with 8 bases that match TRBD2. V lost 6 bases to trimming and J lost 5 bases; unmatched junction nucleotides: 8. Germline-derived CDR1 and CDR2 are MNHEY and SVGAGI. The CDR3 extends over 15 amino acids. The DNA for the CDR3 is TGTGCCAGCAGCCGGGGGGGCAGTAGGACCGGGGAGCTGTTTTTT. This sequence encodes CASSRGGSRTGELFF.

This clone was seen more than once but under ten times. The V gene is TRBV9, the J gene TRBJ1-3; D uncertain. Trimming pared 0 bases from V and 0 bases from J, leaving 13 bases between. From germline, CDR1 is SGDLS and CDR2 YYNGEE. The CDR3 spans 17 residues. CDR3 DNA sequence: TGTGCCAGCAGCGTAGGCATGGAGGGTTACTCTGGAAACACCATATATTTT. It translates to CASSVGMEGYSGNTIYF.

The chain uses TRBV7-3 and TRBJ2-6; no clear D. CDR1 SGHTA and CDR2 FQGTGA come from the germline V gene. The length of the CDR3 is 16 residues. V was trimmed by 4 bases and J by 0 bases, leaving 10 bases between them. CDR3 sequence reads: CASSSYISSGANVLTF. The DNA of the CDR3 is TGTGCCAGCAGCTCGTACATTTCCTCTGGGGCCAACGTCCTGACTTTC.

The V call is TRBV1, the J call TRBJ2-3; the table's D call, TRBD1, has no DNA check behind it. TRBV1 is reported as a pseudogene. CDR3 length equals 17 residues. The CDR3 loop reads CTSSQDRDSPSTDTQYF. The DNA for the CDR3 is TGCACCAGCAGCCAAGATCGGGACAGTCCTAGCACAGATACGCAGTATTTT.

There are a few counts of this clone. The chain recombines TRBV5-4 with TRBJ1-2; D gene uncertain. CDR1 SGHNT and CDR2 YYREEE come from the germline V gene (reference sequence). V was shortened by 2 bases and J by 4 bases, with 15 bases between the two germline ends. The CDR3 contains 15 residues. This CDR3 is CASSFPRGSSYGYTF. DNA for the CDR3: TGTGCCAGCAGCTTCCCCCGGGGTTCCTCCTATGGCTACACCTTC.

The chain couples TRBV5-6 to TRBJ1-6; 10 bases line up with TRBD1. The junction had 5 bases not matched to a gene; V was cut back by 4 bases and J by 7 bases. Germline V lookup: CDR1 SGHDT, CDR2 YYEEEE. The CDR3 is made up of 15 amino acids. In DNA, the CDR3 is TGTGCCAGCAGCCGGCGGACAGGGGGAAATTCACCCCTCCACTTT. Translation gives CASSRRTGGNSPLHF.

V usage is TRBV7-2 and J usage is TRBJ1-2, with 9 bases matching TRBD1. J was trimmed by 4 bases and V by 0 bases; bases with no gene match: 3. This CDR3 region has 15 residues. CDR1 is SGHTA, CDR2 FQGNSA, per germline. The CDR3 spells CASSLAGQGPYGYTF. CDR3 DNA sequence: TGTGCCAGCAGCTTAGCCGGACAGGGGCCCTATGGCTACACCTTC.

As concerns this clone: At one end the junction does not follow the germline gene, possibly because of a read error. The V gene is TRBV6-1, the J gene TRBJ2-7, with 9 bases fitting TRBD2. The germline CDR1 and CDR2 sequences are MNHNS and SASEGT. This CDR3 comprises 15 residues. CDR3 sequence (DNA): TGTGCCAGCATTGAAGATAGCGGGGGCTCCTTCGAGCAGTACTTC. Translated: CASIEDSGGSFEQYF.

The gene calls are TRBV5-6 and TRBJ2-7; 8 positions match TRBD2. Germline V gene lookup returns CDR1 SGHDT and CDR2 YYEEEE. V shed 2 bases and J 0 bases; nucleotides not matched to a gene: 4. The CDR3 runs 15 residues. The DNA for the CDR3 is TGTGCCAGCAGCTTAGCGGGGGCGAGCTCCTACGAGCAGTACTTC. Translation gives CASSLAGASSYEQYF. Filled out from reference TRBV5-6 and TRBJ2-7, the complete variable domain reads DAGVTQSPTHLIKTRGQQVTLRCSPKSGHDTVSWYQQALGQGPQFIFQYYEEEERQRGNFPDRFSGHQFPNYSSELNVNALLLGDSALYLCASSLAGASSYEQYFGPGTRLTVT.

CDR3 sequence reads: CASSLGGGPNEKLFF. For the CDR3, the DNA is TGTGCCAGCAGCTTGGGTGGCGGACCTAATGAAAAACTGTTTTTT. The genes are TRBV5-6 and TRBJ1-4; no clear D gene. CDR3 length equals 15 residues. CDR1 is SGHDT, CDR2 YYEEEE, per germline. With 0 bases removed from V and 3 bases from J, the gap between germline ends came to 9 bases.

The chain is built from TRBV7-2 and TRBJ2-7, with 9 bases identical to TRBD2. Trimming at V came to 5 bases and at J to 5 bases, leaving 10 bases not matched to a gene. Germline V lookup: CDR1 SGHTA, CDR2 FQGNSA. The CDR3 runs to 15 residues. The CDR3 region is CASSTIAGEAHEQYF. CDR3 sequence (DNA): TGTGCCAGCAGCACCATAGCGGGGGAGGCCCACGAGCAGTACTTC.

The rearrangement joins TRBV4-3 to TRBJ2-2, with a weak D call TRBD2 (6 bases). Trimming removed 2 bases at V and 4 bases at J, with 17 bases between. CDR1 is LGHNA, CDR2 YSLEER, per germline. This CDR3 spans 17 amino acids. Here the CDR3 DNA reads TGCGCCAGCAGCCAAATGTGGGGAGGTGCGAGCACCGGGGAGCTGTTTTTT. Amino acid sequence: CASSQMWGGASTGELFF.